The rows below give T cell receptor beta chains drawn from one sample of a study of breast tumors, draining lymph nodes, adjacent tissues. TCRdb ran MiXCR on the multiplex PCR reads and lists one entry per CDR3 protein. This sample has 200,000 or so distinct CDR3 sequences, with approximately 33% found just once. The sequenced material came from axillary lymph node tissue. The receptors stem from a female donor with breast cancer. Some clones in this sample may be carry-over from other donors' samples. Both conserved end residues are part of each CDR3. D genes are given only for firm matches. A row's size may be missing; if present it is once, few, many or a size class.

>NA|NA|TRBJ2-7|TRBV2
CASSVWLEGGEQYF
TGTGCCAGCAGTGTGTGGCTAGAAGGGGGGGAGCAGTACTTC
>NA|many|TRBJ2-7|TRBV12-3/TRBV12-4
CASSLDGVRSYEQYF
TGTGCCAGCAGTTTAGACGGGGTCCGTTCCTACGAGCAGTACTTC
>NA|many|TRBJ2-1|TRBV10-2
CASSDSGPTYNEQFF
TGCGCCAGCAGTGACAGCGGTCCTACCTACAATGAGCAGTTCTTC
>NA|NA|TRBJ2-7|TRBV2
CASSGGVSGAYEQYF
TGTGCCAGCAGCGGAGGGGTCTCTGGGGCCTACGAGCAGTACTTC
>NA|many|TRBJ1-6|TRBV7-2
CASSSPFDPVGPLHF
TGTGCCAGCAGCTCACCTTTCGACCCCGTGGGACCCCTCCACTTT
>TRBD2|many|TRBJ2-3|TRBV6-5
CASSPGPSGTSGVWPDTQYF
TGTGCCAGCAGCCCCGGGCCTTCCGGGACTAGCGGGGTCTGGCCAGATACGCAGTATTTT
>NA|many|TRBJ2-7|TRBV12-3/TRBV12-4
CASSRTTGQAYEQYF
TGTGCCAGCAGTCGTACTACGGGACAAGCCTACGAGCAGTACTTC
>TRBD2|many|TRBJ2-7|TRBV5-8
CASRLAGRDEQYF
TGTGCCAGCAGACTAGCGGGGAGGGACGAGCAGTACTTC
>NA|NA|TRBJ1-1|TRBV4-3
CASSQADGGPVSEAFF
TGCGCCAGCAGCCAGGCGGATGGGGGCCCGGTATCTGAAGCTTTCTTT
>TRBD1|NA|TRBJ1-2|TRBV28
CASSSNRGRVNGYTF
TGTGCCAGCAGTTCCAACAGGGGGCGCGTCAATGGCTACACCTTC